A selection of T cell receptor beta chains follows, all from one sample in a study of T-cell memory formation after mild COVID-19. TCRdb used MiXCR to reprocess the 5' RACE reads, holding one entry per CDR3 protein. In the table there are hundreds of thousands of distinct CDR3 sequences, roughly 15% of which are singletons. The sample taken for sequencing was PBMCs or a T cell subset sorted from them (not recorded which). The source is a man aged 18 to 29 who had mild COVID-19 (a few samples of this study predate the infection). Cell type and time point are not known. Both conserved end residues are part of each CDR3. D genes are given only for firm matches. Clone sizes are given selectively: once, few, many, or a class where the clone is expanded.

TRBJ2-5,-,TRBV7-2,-,CACSYTGLGETQYF,TGTGCCTGCAGCTACACGGGGCTTGGGGAGACCCAGTACTTC
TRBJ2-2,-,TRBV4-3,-,CASSPPHGTGELFF,TGCGCCAGCAGCCCACCCCATGGCACCGGGGAGCTGTTTTTT
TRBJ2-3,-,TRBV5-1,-,CASSLAPGATDTQYF,TGCGCCAGCAGCTTGGCTCCAGGAGCCACAGATACGCAGTATTTT
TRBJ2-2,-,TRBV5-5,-,CASSGGLPGELFF,TGTGCCAGCAGCGGGGGGCTACCCGGGGAGCTGTTTTTT
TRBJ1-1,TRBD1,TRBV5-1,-,CASSWTGFEAFF,TGCGCCAGCAGCTGGACAGGGTTTGAAGCTTTCTTT
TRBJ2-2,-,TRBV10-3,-,CAIRIPITGELFF,TGTGCCATCAGGATACCAATCACCGGGGAGCTGTTTTTT
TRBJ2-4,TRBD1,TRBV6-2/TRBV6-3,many,CASNEGQQNIQYF,TGTGCCAGCAACGAGGGACAGCAAAACATTCAGTACTTC
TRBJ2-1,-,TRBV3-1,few,CASSQVAGANNEQFF,TGTGCCAGCAGCCAAGTTGCGGGGGCCAACAATGAGCAGTTCTTC
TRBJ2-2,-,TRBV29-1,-,CSVPTYTGELFF,TGCAGCGTTCCCACCTACACCGGGGAGCTGTTTTTT
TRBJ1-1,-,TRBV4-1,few,CASSQQGPYTEAFF,TGCGCCAGCAGCCAGCAGGGACCCTACACTGAAGCTTTCTTT
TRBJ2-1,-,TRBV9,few,CASSALRSDNEQFF,TGTGCCAGCAGCGCCCTTCGGTCAGACAATGAGCAGTTCTTC
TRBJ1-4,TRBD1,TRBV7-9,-,CASSLGQGAANEKLFF,TGTGCCAGCAGCTTAGGACAGGGGGCAGCTAATGAAAAACTGTTTTTT
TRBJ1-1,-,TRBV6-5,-,CASSYSVNGGPRENTEAFF,TGTGCCAGCAGTTACTCTGTTAACGGGGGTCCGAGGGAGAACACTGAAGCTTTCTTT
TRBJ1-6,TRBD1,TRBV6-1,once,CATWDRPNSPLHF,TGTGCCACCTGGGACAGGCCGAATTCACCCCTCCACTTT
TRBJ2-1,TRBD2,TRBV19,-,CASSIDWGSGGARDEQFF,TGTGCCAGTAGTATAGATTGGGGTAGCGGGGGGGCTAGGGATGAGCAGTTCTTC
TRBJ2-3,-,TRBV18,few,CASSPQHGSDTQYF,TGTGCCAGCTCACCACAACATGGATCAGATACGCAGTATTTT
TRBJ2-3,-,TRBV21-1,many,CASSDRGTGGPDTQYF,TGTGCCAGCAGCGACCGAGGGACAGGGGGTCCAGATACGCAGTATTTT
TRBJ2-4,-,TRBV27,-,CASSSPRAVNIQYF,TGTGCCAGCAGTTCCCCCCGGGCCGTAAACATTCAGTACTTC
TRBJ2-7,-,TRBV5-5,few,CASSFQTLGEQYF,TGTGCCAGCAGCTTCCAGACTCTCGGGGAGCAGTACTTC